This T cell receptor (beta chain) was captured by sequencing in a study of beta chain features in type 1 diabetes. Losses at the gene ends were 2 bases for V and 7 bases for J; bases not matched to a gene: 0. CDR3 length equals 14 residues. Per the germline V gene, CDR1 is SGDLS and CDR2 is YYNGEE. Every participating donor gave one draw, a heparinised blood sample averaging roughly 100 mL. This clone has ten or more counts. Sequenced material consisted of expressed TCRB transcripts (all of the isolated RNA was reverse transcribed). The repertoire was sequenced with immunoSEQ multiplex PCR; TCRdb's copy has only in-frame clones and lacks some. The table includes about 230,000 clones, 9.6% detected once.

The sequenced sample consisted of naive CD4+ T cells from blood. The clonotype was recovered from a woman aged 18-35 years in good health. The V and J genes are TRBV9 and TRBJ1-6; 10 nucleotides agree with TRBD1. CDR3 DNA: TGTGCCAGCAGCGTGGGACAGGGGAATTCACCCCTCCACTTT. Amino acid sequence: CASSVGQGNSPLHF.